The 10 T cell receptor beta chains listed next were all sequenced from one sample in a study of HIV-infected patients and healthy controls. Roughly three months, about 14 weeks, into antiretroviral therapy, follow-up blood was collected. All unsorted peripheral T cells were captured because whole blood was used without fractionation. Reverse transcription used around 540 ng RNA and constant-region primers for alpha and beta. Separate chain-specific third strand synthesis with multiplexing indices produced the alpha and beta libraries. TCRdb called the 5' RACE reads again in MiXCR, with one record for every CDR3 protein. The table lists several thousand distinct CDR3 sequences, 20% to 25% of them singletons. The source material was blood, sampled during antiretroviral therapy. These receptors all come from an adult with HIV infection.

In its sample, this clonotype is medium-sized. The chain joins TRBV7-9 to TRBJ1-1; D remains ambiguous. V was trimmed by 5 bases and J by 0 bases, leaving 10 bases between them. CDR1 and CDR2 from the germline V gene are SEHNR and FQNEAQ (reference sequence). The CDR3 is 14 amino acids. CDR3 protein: CASSPIFLNTEAFF. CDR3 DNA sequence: TGTGCCAGCAGCCCCATCTTTCTGAACACTGAAGCTTTCTTT. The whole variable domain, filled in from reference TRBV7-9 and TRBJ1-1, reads DTGVSQNPRHKITKRGQNVTFRCDPISEHNRLYWYRQTLGQGPEFLTYFQNEAQLEKSRLLSDRFSAERPKGSFSTLEIQRTEQGDSAMYLCASSPIFLNTEAFFGQGTRLTVV.

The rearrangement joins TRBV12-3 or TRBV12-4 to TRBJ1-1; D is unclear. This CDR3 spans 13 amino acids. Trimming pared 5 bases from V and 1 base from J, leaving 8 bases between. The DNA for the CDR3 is TGTGCCAGCAGTGAAGGGCCGAACACTGAAGCTTTCTTT. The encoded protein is CASSEGPNTEAFF.

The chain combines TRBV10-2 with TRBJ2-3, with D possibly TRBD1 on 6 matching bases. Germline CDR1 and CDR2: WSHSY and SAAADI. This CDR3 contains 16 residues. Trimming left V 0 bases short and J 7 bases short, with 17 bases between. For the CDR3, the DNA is TGCGCCAGCAGTGAGTCTGGGACATGGGGCTTAAATACGCAGTATTTT. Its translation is CASSESGTWGLNTQYF.

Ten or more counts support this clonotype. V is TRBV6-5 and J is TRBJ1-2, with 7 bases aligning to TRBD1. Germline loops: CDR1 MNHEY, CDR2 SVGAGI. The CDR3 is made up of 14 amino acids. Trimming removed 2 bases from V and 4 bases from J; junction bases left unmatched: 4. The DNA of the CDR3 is TGTGCCAGCAGTTACAAGGGACAGCTCTATGGCTACACCTTC. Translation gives CASSYKGQLYGYTF.

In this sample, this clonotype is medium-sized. CDR3 sequence reads: CASSPGRRGETQYF. The DNA of the CDR3 is TGTGCCAGCAGCCCGGGCCGGAGGGGAGAGACCCAGTACTTC. V is TRBV2 and J is TRBJ2-5; maybe TRBD2 (6 bases). The V end was cut by 6 bases, the J end by 4 bases, with 15 bases between. This CDR3 spans 14 amino acids. The germline V gene encodes CDR1 SNHLY and CDR2 FYNNEI.

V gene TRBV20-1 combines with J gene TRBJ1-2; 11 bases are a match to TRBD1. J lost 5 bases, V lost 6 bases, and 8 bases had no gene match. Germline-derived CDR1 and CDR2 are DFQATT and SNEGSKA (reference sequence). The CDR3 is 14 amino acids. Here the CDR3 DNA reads TGCAGTGCCCCGGACAGGGGGCGCGGATATGGCTACACCTTC. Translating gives CSAPDRGRGYGYTF.

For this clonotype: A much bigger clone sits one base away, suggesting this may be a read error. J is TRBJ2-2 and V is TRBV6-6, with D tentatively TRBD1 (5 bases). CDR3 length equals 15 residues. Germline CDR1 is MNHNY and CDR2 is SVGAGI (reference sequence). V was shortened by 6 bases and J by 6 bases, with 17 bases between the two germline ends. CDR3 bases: TGTGCCAGCAGGCCCCACTTCAGGGTACCCGGGGAGCTGTTTTTT. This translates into CASRPHFRVPGELFF.

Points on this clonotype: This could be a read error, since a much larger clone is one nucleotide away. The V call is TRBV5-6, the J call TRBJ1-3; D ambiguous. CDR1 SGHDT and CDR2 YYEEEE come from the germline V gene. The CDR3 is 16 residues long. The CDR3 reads CASSPRRTSSRNTIYF. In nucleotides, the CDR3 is TGTGCCAGCAGCCCTCGACGGACGAGCTCTCGAAACACCATATATTTT.

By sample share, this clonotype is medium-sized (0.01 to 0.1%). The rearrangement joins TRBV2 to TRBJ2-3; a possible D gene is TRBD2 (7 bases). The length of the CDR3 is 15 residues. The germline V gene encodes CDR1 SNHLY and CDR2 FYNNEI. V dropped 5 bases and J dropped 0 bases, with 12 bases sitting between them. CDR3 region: CASSPGGPSTDTQYF. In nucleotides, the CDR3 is TGTGCCAGCAGTCCCGGGGGGCCTAGCACAGATACGCAGTATTTT. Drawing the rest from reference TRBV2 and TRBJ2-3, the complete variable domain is EPEVTQTPSHQVTQMGQEVILRCVPISNHLYFYWYRQILGQKVEFLVSFYNNEISEKSEIFDDQFSVERPDGSNFTLKIRSTKLEDSAMYFCASSPGGPSTDTQYFGPGTRLTVL.

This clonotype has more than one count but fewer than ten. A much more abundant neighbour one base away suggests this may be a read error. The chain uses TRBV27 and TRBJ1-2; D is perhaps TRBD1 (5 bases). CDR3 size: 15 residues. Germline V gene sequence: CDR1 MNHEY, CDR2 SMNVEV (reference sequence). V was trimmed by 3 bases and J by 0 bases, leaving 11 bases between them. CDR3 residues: CASSLCGGANYGYTF. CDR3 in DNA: TGTGCCAGCAGTTTGTGTGGGGGGGCTAACTATGGCTACACCTTC.